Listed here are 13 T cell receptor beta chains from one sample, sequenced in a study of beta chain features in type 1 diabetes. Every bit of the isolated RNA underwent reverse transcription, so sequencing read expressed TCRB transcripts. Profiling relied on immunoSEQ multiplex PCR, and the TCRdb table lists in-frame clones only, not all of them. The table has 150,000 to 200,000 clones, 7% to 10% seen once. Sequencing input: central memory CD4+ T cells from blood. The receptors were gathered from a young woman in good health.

The CDR3 nucleotides read TGCGCCAGCAGCCAAGGCGTTAAGGAGACCCAGTACTTC. It encodes CASSQGVKETQYF. The chain has TRBV4-3 and TRBJ2-5, with unresolved D. The CDR3 is made up of 13 amino acids. Germline loops: CDR1 LGHNA, CDR2 YSLEER. Deletions cut 1 base from V and 5 bases from J, with 8 bases between.

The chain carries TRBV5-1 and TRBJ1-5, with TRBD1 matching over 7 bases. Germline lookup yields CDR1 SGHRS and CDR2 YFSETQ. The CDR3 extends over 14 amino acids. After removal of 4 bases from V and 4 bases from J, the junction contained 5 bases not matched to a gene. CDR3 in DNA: TGCGCCAGCAGCCCTGAGGGACAGAATCAGCCCCAGCATTTT. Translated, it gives CASSPEGQNQPQHF. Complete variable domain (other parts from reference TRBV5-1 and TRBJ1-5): KAGVTQTPRYLIKTRGQQVTLSCSPISGHRSVSWYQQTPGQGLQFLFEYFSETQRNKGNFPGRFSGRQFSNSRSEMNVSTLELGDSALYLCASSPEGQNQPQHFGDGTRLSIL.

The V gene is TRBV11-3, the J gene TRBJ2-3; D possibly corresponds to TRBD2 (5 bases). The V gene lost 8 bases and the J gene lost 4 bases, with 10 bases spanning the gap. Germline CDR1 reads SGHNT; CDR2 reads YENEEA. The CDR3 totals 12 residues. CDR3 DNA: TGTGCCAGCGGCGGGCGTTCAGATACGCAGTATTTT. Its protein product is CASGGRSDTQYF.

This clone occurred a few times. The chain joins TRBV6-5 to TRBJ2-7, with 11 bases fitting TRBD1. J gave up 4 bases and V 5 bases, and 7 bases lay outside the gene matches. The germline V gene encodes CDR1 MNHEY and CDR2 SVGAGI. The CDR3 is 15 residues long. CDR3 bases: TGTGCCAGCAGTCTTACCGGGACAGGGGGATACGAGCAGTACTTC. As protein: CASSLTGTGGYEQYF.

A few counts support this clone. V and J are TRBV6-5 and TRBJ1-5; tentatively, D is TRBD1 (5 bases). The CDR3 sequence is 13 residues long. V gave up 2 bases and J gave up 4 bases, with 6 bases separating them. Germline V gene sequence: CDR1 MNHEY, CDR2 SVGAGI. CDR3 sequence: CASSYDRNQPQHF. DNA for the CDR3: TGTGCCAGCAGTTACGACAGAAATCAGCCCCAGCATTTT.

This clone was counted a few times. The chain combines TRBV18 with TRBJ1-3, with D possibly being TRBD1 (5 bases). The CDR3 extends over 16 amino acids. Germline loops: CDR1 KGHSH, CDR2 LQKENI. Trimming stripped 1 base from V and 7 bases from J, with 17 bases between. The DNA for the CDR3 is TGTGCCAGCTCACCACGGGGACTCAGGTTCGGGAACACCATATATTTT. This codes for CASSPRGLRFGNTIYF.

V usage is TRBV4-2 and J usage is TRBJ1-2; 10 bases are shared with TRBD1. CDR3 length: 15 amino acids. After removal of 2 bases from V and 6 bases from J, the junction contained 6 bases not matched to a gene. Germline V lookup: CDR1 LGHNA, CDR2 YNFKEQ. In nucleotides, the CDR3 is TGTGCCAGCAGCCAAACTACGACAGGGGGCGATGGCTACACCTTC. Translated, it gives CASSQTTTGGDGYTF.

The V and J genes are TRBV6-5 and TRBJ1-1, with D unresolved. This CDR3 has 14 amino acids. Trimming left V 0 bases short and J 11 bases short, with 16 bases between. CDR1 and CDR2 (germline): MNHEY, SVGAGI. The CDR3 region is CASSYSSRRTGAFF. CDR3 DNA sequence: TGTGCCAGCAGTTACTCGAGTAGGAGGACGGGGGCTTTCTTT.

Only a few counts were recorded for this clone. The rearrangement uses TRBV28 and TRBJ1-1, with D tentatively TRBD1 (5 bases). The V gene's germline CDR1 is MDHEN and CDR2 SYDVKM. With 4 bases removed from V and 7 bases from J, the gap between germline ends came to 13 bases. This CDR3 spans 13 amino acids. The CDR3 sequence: CASSSPGFGEAFF. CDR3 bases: TGTGCCAGCAGTTCCCCAGGGTTCGGTGAAGCTTTCTTT.

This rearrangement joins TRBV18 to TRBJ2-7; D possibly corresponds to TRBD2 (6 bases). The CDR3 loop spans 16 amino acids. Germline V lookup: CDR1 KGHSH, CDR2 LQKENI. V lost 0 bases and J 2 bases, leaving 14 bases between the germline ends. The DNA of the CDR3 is TGTGCCAGCTCACCACCGGGCCAGCAGCGGGCCTACGAGCAGTACTTC. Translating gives CASSPPGQQRAYEQYF.

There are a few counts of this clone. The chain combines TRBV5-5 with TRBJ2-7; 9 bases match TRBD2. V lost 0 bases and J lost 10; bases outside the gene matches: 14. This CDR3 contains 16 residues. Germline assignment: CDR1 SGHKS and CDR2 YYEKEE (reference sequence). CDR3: CASSLDSLAGTTSQYF. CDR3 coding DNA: TGTGCCAGCAGCTTGGATAGCCTAGCGGGAACTACCTCCCAGTACTTC.

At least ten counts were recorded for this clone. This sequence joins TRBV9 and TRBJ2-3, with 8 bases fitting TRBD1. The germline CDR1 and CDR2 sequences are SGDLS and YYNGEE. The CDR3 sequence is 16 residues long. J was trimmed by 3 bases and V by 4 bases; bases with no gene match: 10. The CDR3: CASSPGAGQGTDTQYF. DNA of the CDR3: TGTGCCAGCAGCCCCGGCGCCGGACAGGGAACAGATACGCAGTATTTT. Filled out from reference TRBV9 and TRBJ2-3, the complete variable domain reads DSGVTQTPKHLITATGQRVTLRCSPRSGDLSVYWYQQSLDQGLQFLIQYYNGEERAKGNILERFSAQQFPDLHSELNLSSLELGDSALYFCASSPGAGQGTDTQYFGPGTRLTVL.

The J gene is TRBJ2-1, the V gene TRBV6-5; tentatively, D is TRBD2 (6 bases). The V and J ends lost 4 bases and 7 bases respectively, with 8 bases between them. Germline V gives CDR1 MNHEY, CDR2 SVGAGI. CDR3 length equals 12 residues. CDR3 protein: CASSLRGNEQFF. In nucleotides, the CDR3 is TGTGCCAGCAGTTTGCGGGGAAATGAGCAGTTCTTC.